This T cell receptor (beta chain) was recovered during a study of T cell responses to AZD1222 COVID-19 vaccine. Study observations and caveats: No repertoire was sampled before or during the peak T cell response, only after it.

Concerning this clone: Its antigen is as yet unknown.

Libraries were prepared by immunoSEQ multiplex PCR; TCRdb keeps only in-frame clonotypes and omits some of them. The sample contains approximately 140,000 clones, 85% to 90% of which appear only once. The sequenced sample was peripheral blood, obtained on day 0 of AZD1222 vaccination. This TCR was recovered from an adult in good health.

In DNA, the CDR3 is TGTGCCAGCAGTGTGTACCCGGGGGCGCCGGGAACCGGGGAGCTGTTTTTT. Its protein is CASSVYPGAPGTGELFF. J is TRBJ2-2 and V is TRBV9; D tentatively reads TRBD1 or TRBD2 (6 bases each). V was cut by 5 bases and J by 5 bases, with 22 bases left in between. CDR3 length equals 17 residues. CDR1 SGDLS and CDR2 YYNGEE come from the germline V gene.